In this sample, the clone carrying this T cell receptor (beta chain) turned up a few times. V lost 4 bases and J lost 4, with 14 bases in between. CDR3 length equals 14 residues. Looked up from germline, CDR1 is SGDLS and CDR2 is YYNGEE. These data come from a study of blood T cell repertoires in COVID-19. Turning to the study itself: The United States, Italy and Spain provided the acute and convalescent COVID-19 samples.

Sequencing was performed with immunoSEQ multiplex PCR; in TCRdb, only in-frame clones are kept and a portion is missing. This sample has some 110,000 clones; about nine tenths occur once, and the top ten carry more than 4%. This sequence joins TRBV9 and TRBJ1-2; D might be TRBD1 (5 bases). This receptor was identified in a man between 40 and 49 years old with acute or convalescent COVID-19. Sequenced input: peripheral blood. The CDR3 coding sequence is TGTGCCAGCAGCTCCAAATGGGGCGTCTATGGCTACACCTTC. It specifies CASSSKWGVYGYTF.